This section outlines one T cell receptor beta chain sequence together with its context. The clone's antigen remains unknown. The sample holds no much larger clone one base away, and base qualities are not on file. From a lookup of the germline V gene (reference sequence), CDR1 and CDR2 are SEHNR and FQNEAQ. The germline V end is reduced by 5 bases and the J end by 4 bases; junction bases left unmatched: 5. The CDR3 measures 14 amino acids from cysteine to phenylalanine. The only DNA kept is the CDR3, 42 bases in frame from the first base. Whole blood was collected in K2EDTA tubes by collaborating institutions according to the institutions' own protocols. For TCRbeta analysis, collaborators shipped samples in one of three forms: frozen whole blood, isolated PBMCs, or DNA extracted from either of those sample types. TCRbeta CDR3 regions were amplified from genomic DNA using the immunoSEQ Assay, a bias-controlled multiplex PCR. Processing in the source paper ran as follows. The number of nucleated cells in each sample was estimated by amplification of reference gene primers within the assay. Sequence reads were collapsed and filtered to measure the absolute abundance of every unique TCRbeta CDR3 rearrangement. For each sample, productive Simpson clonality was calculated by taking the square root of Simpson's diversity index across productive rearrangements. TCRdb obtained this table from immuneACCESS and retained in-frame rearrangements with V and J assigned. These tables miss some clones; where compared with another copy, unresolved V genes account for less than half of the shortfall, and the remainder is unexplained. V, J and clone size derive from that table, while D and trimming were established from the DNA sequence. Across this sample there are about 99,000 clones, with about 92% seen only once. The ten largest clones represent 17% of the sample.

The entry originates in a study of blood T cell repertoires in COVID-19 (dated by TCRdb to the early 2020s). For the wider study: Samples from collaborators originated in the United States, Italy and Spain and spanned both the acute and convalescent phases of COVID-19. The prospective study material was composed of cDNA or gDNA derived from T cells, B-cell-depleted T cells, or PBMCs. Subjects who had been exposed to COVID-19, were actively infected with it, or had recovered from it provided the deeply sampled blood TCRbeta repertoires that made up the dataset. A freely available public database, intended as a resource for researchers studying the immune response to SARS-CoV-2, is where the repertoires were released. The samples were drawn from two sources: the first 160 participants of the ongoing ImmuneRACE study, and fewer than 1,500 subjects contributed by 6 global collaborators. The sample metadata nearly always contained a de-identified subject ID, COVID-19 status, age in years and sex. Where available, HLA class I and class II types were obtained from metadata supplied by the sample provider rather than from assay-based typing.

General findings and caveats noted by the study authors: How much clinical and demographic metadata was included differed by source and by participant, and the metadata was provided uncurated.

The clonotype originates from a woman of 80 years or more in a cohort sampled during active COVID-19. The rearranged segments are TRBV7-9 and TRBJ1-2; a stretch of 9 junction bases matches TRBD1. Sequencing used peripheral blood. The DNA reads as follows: TGTGCCAGCAGCCCAGACAGGGGGACCTATGGCTACACCTTC. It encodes CASSPDRGTYGYTF.